This entry is about one T cell receptor beta chain. Its matching antigen is unknown. This sample is drawn from a study of shared clonotypes between healthy human individuals. Findings and caveats of the study: Shared clonotypes across all four donors exceeded non-shared ones in generation probability.

HIV-negative, healthy adults without recent acute infections or vaccinations were the donors. The authors loaded 200 ng DNA, tens of thousands of T cell genomes, into sorted-subset replicate PCRs. Sequencing used immunoSEQ multiplex PCR; TCRdb keeps in-frame clones, though not all of them. The repertoire holds 550,000 to 700,000 clones, with about 80% as singletons. V lost 7 bases and J 4 bases, leaving 7 bases between the germline ends. Germline CDR1 MNHNY, CDR2 SVGAGI (reference sequence). The CDR3 is made up of 11 amino acids. The chain employs TRBV6-6 and TRBJ1-2, with D perhaps TRBD1 (5 bases). The sample was memory CD4+ T cells sorted from blood. Regarding subset: CD45RA-negative fraction. This TCR was sampled from a woman younger than 45 in good health. The chain's CDR3 is CASKQAYGYTF. The CDR3 nucleotides read TGTGCCAGCAAACAGGCCTATGGCTACACCTTC.